This T cell receptor (beta chain) is drawn from a study of blood T cell repertoires in COVID-19. J was trimmed by 3 bases and V by 5 bases; bases with no gene match: 6. CDR1 and CDR2 (germline): LGHDT, YNNKEL (reference sequence). This CDR3 has 14 amino acids. Some clones are missing from TCRdb's copy, which holds only in-frame ones; the method was immunoSEQ multiplex PCR. The data show 200,000 to 250,000 clones, 84% seen once. The sequenced sample consisted of peripheral blood. V is TRBV3-1 (or the pseudogene TRBV3-2) and J is TRBJ2-5; 7 positions agree with TRBD1. This receptor was taken from a woman aged 80 or over with COVID-19, enrolled during active disease. This CDR3 reads CASSTLGTEETQYF. The CDR3 coding sequence is TGTGCCAGCAGCACCCTCGGGACAGAAGAGACCCAGTACTTC.